This T cell receptor beta chain appears in the sequencing data of a study of T cells in Graves' hyperthyroidism and ophthalmopathy. General observations from the study: The majority of expanded thyroid clonotypes above 0.001 also appeared in blood.

Of note for this clonotype: The antigen is not known.

Hyperthyroidism of Graves' type that showed no ophthalmopathy progression within 18 months was stable. It was RNA transcripts that yielded the amplified TCR beta CDR3 regions. With the HTBI primer set, the TCR CDR3 went through a first round of RT-PCR. One entry per CDR3 protein results from TCRdb running MiXCR on the multiplex PCR reads. Of under 400,000 distinct CDR3 sequences in the sample, about 15% are singletons; the top ten hold 8% to 13%. From germline, CDR1 is KGHDR and CDR2 SFDVKD. V was shortened by 4 bases and J by 4 bases, with 14 bases between the two germline ends. The CDR3 consists of 15 residues.

The TCR originated in a woman aged 55-70 years with Graves' hyperthyroidism. The genes are TRBV24-1 and TRBJ2-3; D might be TRBD2 (5 bases). The sample consisted of blood. The CDR3 nucleotides are TGTGCCACCAGTGACCCGCGGGCGTCAGCAGATACGCAGTATTTT. This encodes CATSDPRASADTQYF.